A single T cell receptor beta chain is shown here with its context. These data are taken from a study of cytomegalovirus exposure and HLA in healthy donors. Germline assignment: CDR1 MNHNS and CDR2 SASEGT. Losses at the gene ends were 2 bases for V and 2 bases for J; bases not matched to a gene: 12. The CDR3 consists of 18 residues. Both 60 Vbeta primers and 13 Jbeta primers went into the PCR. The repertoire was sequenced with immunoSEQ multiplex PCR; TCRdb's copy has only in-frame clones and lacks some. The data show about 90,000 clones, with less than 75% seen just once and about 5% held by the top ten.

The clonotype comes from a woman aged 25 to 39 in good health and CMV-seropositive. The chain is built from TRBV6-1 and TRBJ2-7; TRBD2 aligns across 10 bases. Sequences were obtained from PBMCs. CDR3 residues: CASSEIEGLAGVPYEQYF. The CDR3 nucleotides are TGTGCCAGCAGTGAAATTGAGGGGCTAGCGGGGGTTCCCTACGAGCAGTACTTC.